This T cell receptor (beta chain) was profiled in a study of T cell responses to AZD1222 COVID-19 vaccine. Study-wide results and limits: At 160-218 and 743-854, vaccine-associated CD4 TCRs were dominant, and they spanned spike.

The CDR3 is 13 residues long. Germline CDR1 and CDR2: SGHTA and FQGNSA. The V end was cut by 1 base, the J end by 6 bases, with 7 bases between. Notes on this clone: Its matching antigen is unknown.

Profiling relied on immunoSEQ multiplex PCR, and the TCRdb table lists in-frame clones only, not all of them. The sample yields roughly 150,000 clones, around nine tenths seen once. V usage is TRBV7-2 and J usage is TRBJ1-5; D gene uncertain. The input for sequencing was peripheral blood, taken on day 0 of AZD1222 vaccination. The source is an adult in good health. The chain's CDR3 is CASSLDIGQPQHF. As DNA, the CDR3 is TGTGCCAGCAGCTTAGATATCGGTCAGCCCCAGCATTTT. Full variable domain (missing parts from reference TRBV7-2 and TRBJ1-5): GAGVSQSPSNKVTEKGKDVELRCDPISGHTALYWYRQSLGQGLEFLIYFQGNSAPDKSGLPSDRFSAERTGGSVSTLTIQRTQQEDSAVYLCASSLDIGQPQHFGDGTRLSIL.